The 23 T cell receptor beta chains below were found in one sample sequenced in a study of post-analysis software for immune sequencing data. Study outcomes and limitations: There were five or six TRBV segments more frequent in patients than controls, and TRBV5-6, TRBV5-1 and TRBV20-1 were among them.

Libraries were made from TCR beta cDNA, and they carried unique molecular identifiers. One entry per CDR3 protein results from TCRdb running MiXCR on the PCR reads. The sample has 600,000 to 700,000 distinct CDR3 sequences; roughly three fifths are singletons. These TCRs are of unknown antigen specificity. The sample taken for sequencing was blood. The receptors derive from a girl aged 2 to 10 with multiple sclerosis.

The DNA for the CDR3 is TGCGCCAGCAGCCAAGGGCAAAACTCCTACGAGCAGTACTTC. This encodes CASSQGQNSYEQYF. V gene TRBV4-1 combines with J gene TRBJ2-7; D is uncertain. The CDR3 length is 14 residues. CDR1 and CDR2 (germline): MGHRA, YSYEKL. Trimming removed 1 base at V and 0 bases at J, with 7 bases between.

This clonotype was detected a few times. J is TRBJ2-3 and V is TRBV29-1; D ambiguous. V shed 1 base and J shed 7 bases, with 6 bases lying between them. From germline, CDR1 is SQVTM and CDR2 ANQGSEA. The CDR3 has 11 residues. The CDR3 loop reads CSVEAGYTQYF. The CDR3, as DNA: TGCAGCGTTGAAGCTGGCTATACGCAGTATTTT.

This clonotype was detected only a few times. This chain joins TRBV7-9 and TRBJ2-1, with 7 positions matching TRBD1. Germline-derived CDR1 and CDR2 are SEHNR and FQNEAQ (reference sequence). The V segment lost 5 bases and the J segment 7 bases; nucleotides outside the gene matches: 11. This CDR3 is 15 amino acids long. This chain's CDR3 is CASSHDRERGNEQFF. As DNA, the CDR3 is TGTGCCAGCAGCCATGACAGGGAGAGGGGGAATGAGCAGTTCTTC.

The genes are TRBV24-1 and TRBJ1-1, with no clear D. V lost 3 bases and J lost 3, with 28 bases in between. This CDR3 has 20 residues. Germline values: CDR1 KGHDR, CDR2 SFDVKD. The CDR3 protein is CATSDPPVHDKAEKDTEAFF. The CDR3 DNA follows: TGTGCCACCAGTGATCCCCCGGTCCATGACAAGGCCGAGAAGGACACTGAAGCTTTCTTT.

This rearrangement joins TRBV11-2 to TRBJ1-2, with a weak D call TRBD1 (6 bases). Germline V gene sequence: CDR1 SGHAT, CDR2 FQNNGV. The V end was cut by 4 bases, the J end by 6 bases, with 9 bases between. This CDR3 has 12 amino acids. The CDR3 is CASSSHRDGYTF. The CDR3 DNA sequence: TGTGCCAGCAGCTCTCACAGGGATGGCTACACCTTC.

This clonotype was seen a single time. This rearrangement joins TRBV11-2 to TRBJ2-7, with D uncertain. CDR3 size: 13 residues. Germline assignment: CDR1 SGHAT and CDR2 FQNNGV. Deletions cut 6 bases from V and 3 bases from J, with 12 bases between. This CDR3 is CASRHANYYEQYF. The DNA for the CDR3 is TGTGCCAGCAGACATGCAAATTACTACGAGCAGTACTTC.

The rearrangement uses TRBV20-1 and TRBJ2-1, with 7 bases identical to TRBD1. Germline lookup yields CDR1 DFQATT and CDR2 SNEGSKA (reference sequence). The CDR3 contains 13 residues. The J segment lost 5 bases and the V segment lost 6 bases, leaving 7 bases of the junction unmatched. The CDR3 sequence is CSAPRTGNNEQFF. The CDR3 nucleotides read TGCAGTGCGCCACGGACAGGAAACAATGAGCAGTTCTTC.

The CDR3 sequence: CASSQDHGGFYGYTF. CDR3 sequence (DNA): TGTGCCAGCAGCCAAGATCACGGAGGGTTCTATGGCTACACCTTC. The chain is built from TRBV14 and TRBJ1-2; unclear D gene. V lost 0 bases and J lost 4, with 12 bases in between. From germline, CDR1 is SGHDN and CDR2 FVKESK. This CDR3 spans 15 amino acids.

The rearrangement links TRBV18 to TRBJ1-2; 12 positions match TRBD1. Per the germline V gene, CDR1 is KGHSH and CDR2 is LQKENI. Trimming removed 3 bases from V and 1 base from J; junction bases left unmatched: 6. The CDR3 contains 17 residues. The CDR3 loop is CASSPSGQGADNYGYTF. In nucleotides, the CDR3 is TGTGCCAGCTCACCGTCGGGACAGGGGGCGGATAACTATGGCTACACCTTC.

V usage is TRBV6-2 or TRBV6-3 and J usage is TRBJ1-1; D is unclear. The CDR3 extends over 12 amino acids. Germline CDR1 MNHEY, CDR2 SVGEGT. Trimming took off 6 bases at V and 8 bases at J, with 13 bases between the two ends. The DNA of the CDR3 is TGTGCCAGCAGCAATGACACCACGGAAGCTTTCTTT. Residues: CASSNDTTEAFF.

This clonotype occurred a few times. This chain connects TRBV7-9 to TRBJ2-5; 8 bases fit TRBD1. V shed 3 bases and J 3 bases; nucleotides not matched to a gene: 6. Per the germline V gene, CDR1 is SEHNR and CDR2 is FQNEAQ (reference sequence). The CDR3 has 15 residues. In DNA form, the CDR3 reads TGTGCCAGCAGCTTTCCCCGGACAGGGAAAGAGACCCAGTACTTC. Protein product: CASSFPRTGKETQYF.

CDR3 in amino acids: CASMAGVGNEQFF. The CDR3 coding sequence is TGTGCCAGCATGGCGGGAGTCGGCAATGAGCAGTTCTTC. This chain links TRBV7-9 with TRBJ2-1; 7 bases are shared with TRBD2. V lost 7 bases and J lost 6; bases outside the gene matches: 6. Germline V gene lookup returns CDR1 SEHNR and CDR2 FQNEAQ (reference sequence). The CDR3 consists of 13 residues.

The genes are TRBV7-3 and TRBJ2-1, with 10 positions matching TRBD2. This CDR3 spans 17 amino acids. Germline V lookup: CDR1 SGHTA, CDR2 FQGTGA. Trimming at V came to 5 bases and at J to 8 bases, leaving 15 bases not matched to a gene. The CDR3 region has the DNA TGTGCCAGCAGCGCACTCCCCTCTAGCGGGAGTCCCGATGAGCAGTTCTTC. This gives the protein CASSALPSSGSPDEQFF.

The chain employs TRBV5-6 and TRBJ2-1, with 15 bases matching TRBD2. The CDR3 runs to 18 residues. CDR1 and CDR2 (germline): SGHDT, YYEEEE. V shed 2 bases, J shed 3 bases, and the junction held 6 bases outside the gene matches. The CDR3 region is CASSLPGTSGGFYNEQFF. CDR3 DNA sequence: TGTGCCAGCAGCTTACCCGGGACTAGCGGGGGGTTCTACAATGAGCAGTTCTTC.

V and J are TRBV20-1 and TRBJ1-1; D unresolved. With 5 bases removed from V and 1 base from J, the gap between germline ends came to 11 bases. This CDR3 has 13 amino acids. CDR1 and CDR2 from the germline V gene are DFQATT and SNEGSKA (reference sequence). The CDR3 is CSALGFPNTEAFF. As DNA, the CDR3 is TGCAGTGCTCTAGGATTTCCGAACACTGAAGCTTTCTTT.

In its sample, this clonotype was seen a few times. This chain uses TRBV12-3 or TRBV12-4 with TRBJ2-5; D unresolved. This CDR3 is built from 14 residues. Trimming shortened V by 1 base and J by 2 bases, and 8 bases separated the two germline ends. CDR3 DNA: TGTGCCAGCAGTTTAGACGTTAATCAAGAGACCCAGTACTTC. Protein sequence: CASSLDVNQETQYF.

This CDR3 is CASSPLGVGTEAFF. The CDR3 DNA is TGTGCCAGCAGCCCCCTGGGGGTCGGCACTGAAGCTTTCTTT. The V and J genes are TRBV27 and TRBJ1-1, with D perhaps TRBD1 (5 bases). Trimming removed 6 bases at V and 4 bases at J, with 15 bases between. Germline V gene data show CDR1 as MNHEY and CDR2 as SMNVEV (reference sequence). The CDR3 length is 14 residues.

The table lists this clonotype with a count of one. The V and J genes are TRBV7-3 and TRBJ2-4; 7 nucleotides match TRBD2. Gene TRBJ2-7 matches the end of the DNA better, so the J call may be wrong. CDR1 and CDR2 (germline): SGHTA, FQGTGA. CDR3 length equals 13 residues. The CDR3 DNA is TGTGCCAGCAGCTTAAGGGAGGGCTGCGAGCAGTACTTC. It translates to CASSLREGCEQYF.

The chain joins TRBV11-3 to TRBJ1-1; 9 nucleotides line up with TRBD1. Germline V gives CDR1 SGHNT, CDR2 YENEEA. The length of the CDR3 is 15 residues. The junction had 4 bases not matched to a gene; V was cut back by 4 bases and J by 1 base. The CDR3 is CASSSKGQGNTEAFF. Here the CDR3 DNA reads TGTGCCAGCAGCTCGAAGGGACAGGGGAACACTGAAGCTTTCTTT.

Note on this clonotype: At one end the junction does not follow the germline gene, possibly because of a read error. The V call is TRBV24-1, the J call TRBJ2-1, with D possibly being TRBD1 or TRBD2 (6 bases each). The CDR3 is 16 residues long. From germline, CDR1 is KGHDR and CDR2 SFDVKD. This CDR3 reads CATSDSSGAEHNVQFF. The CDR3 DNA follows: TGTGCCACCAGCGATTCATCGGGGGCGGAACACAATGTGCAGTTCTTC.

The table lists this clonotype with a few counts. The genes are TRBV4-2 and TRBJ2-1; D gene uncertain. Deletions cut 1 base from V and 4 bases from J, with 11 bases between. CDR1 and CDR2 (germline): LGHNA, YNFKEQ. This CDR3 spans 15 amino acids. The DNA for the CDR3 is TGTGCCAGCAGCCAAGGGAGTACCCCTTACAATGAGCAGTTCTTC. Protein sequence: CASSQGSTPYNEQFF.

The chain uses TRBV12-3 or TRBV12-4 and TRBJ1-2; D gene ambiguous. The CDR3 has 12 residues. The V gene lost 3 bases and the J gene lost 5 bases, with 7 bases spanning the gap. Here the CDR3 reads CASSFGEYGYTF. CDR3 in DNA: TGTGCCAGCAGTTTCGGGGAGTATGGCTACACCTTC.

The chain joins TRBV7-2 to TRBJ1-1; tentative D call: TRBD1 (6 bases). The CDR3 has 14 amino acids. V was trimmed by 4 bases and J by 6 bases, leaving 15 bases between them. Germline V CDR1 and CDR2: SGHTA, FQGNSA. CDR3 sequence: CASSSIQGAPEAFF. CDR3 sequence (DNA): TGTGCCAGCAGCTCAATACAGGGAGCTCCTGAAGCTTTCTTT.